This is a list of T cell receptor beta chains from one sample in a study of CD8+CD57+ T cells in acquired aplastic anemia. TCRdb reanalysed the reads using MiXCR and keeps one entry per CDR3 protein. The sample carries about 400,000 distinct CDR3 sequences, approximately 70% recorded once. The sequenced sample consisted of sorted CD4+, CD8+, or CD8+CD57+ T cells (not recorded which) from PBMCs. These receptors were taken from a human donor in good health, serving as a control. Both conserved end residues are part of each CDR3. The order of the fields is J gene, V gene, CDR3 protein.

>TRBJ2-7|TRBV7-8
CASSFGQASCYEQYF
>TRBJ1-2|TRBV6-6
CASYGEGGGTYGYTF
>TRBJ2-7|TRBV30
CAWSVFGERHEQYF
>TRBJ1-5|TRBV5-1
CASSRTDGKQQPQHF
>TRBJ2-2|TRBV10-3
CAISGVAGGNTGELFF
>.|TRBV9
CASSRREVNEQYF
>TRBJ2-3|TRBV10-1
CASSESRDWRGVTDTQYF
>TRBJ2-3|TRBV24-1
CATSEGADSTDTQYF
>TRBJ2-7|TRBV5-6
CASSQGGDGRRYEQYF
>TRBJ2-3|TRBV19
CASSRPGLAGATDTQYF
>TRBJ2-7|TRBV13
CASSLGQGISYEQYF
>TRBJ2-5|TRBV27
CASSFKGRTRYF
>TRBJ1-6|TRBV6-1
CASRGTGRGSPLHF
>TRBJ1-4|TRBV9
CASSVGLGTPTNEKLFF
>TRBJ1-1|TRBV5-1
CASSLEDWDTEAFF
>TRBJ2-3|TRBV2
CASSTERVDTDTQYF
>TRBJ2-7|TRBV2
CASSEAGLAGPGAQYF
>TRBJ2-1|TRBV29-1
CGVEESLDREQFF
>TRBJ2-1|TRBV24-1
CATSDTSGGVGGQFF
>TRBJ1-1|TRBV11-2
CASSSPRSTGATEAFF
>TRBJ1-2|TRBV10-3
CAISDGAVANYGYTF
>TRBJ1-2|TRBV7-9
CASSLRVGSGTF